One and the same sample provided the 4 T cell receptor beta chains below, sequenced in a study of blood T cell repertoires in COVID-19. Sequencing used immunoSEQ multiplex PCR; TCRdb keeps in-frame clones, though not all of them. This table has 270,000 or so clones, roughly 91% appearing once. What was sequenced was peripheral blood. These receptors originate from a man aged 35 to 55 with acute or convalescent COVID-19.

The chain is built from TRBV19 and TRBJ1-4; no clear D. The V gene's germline CDR1 is LNHDA and CDR2 SQIVND (reference sequence). The CDR3 consists of 14 residues. Trimming took off 7 bases at V and 0 bases at J, with 9 bases between the two ends. CDR3 sequence (DNA): TGTGCCAGTAACGCGGAGCCAACTAATGAAAAACTGTTTTTT. Translating it yields CASNAEPTNEKLFF.

V is TRBV19 and J is TRBJ1-2; no definite D call. The CDR3 is 14 amino acids. Germline CDR1 LNHDA, CDR2 SQIVND (reference sequence). Trimming left V 2 bases short and J 3 bases short, with 10 bases between. DNA of the CDR3: TGTGCCAGTAGTATACGGGTCGGGGACTATGGCTACACCTTC. As protein: CASSIRVGDYGYTF.

This chain connects TRBV12-5 to TRBJ2-1, with TRBD2 identical over 10 bases. In germline, CDR1 is LGHNT, CDR2 FRNRAP. CDR3 length equals 15 residues. V shed 1 base and J 10 bases; nucleotides not matched to a gene: 7. The CDR3 DNA reads TGTGCTAGTGGTTTGGGAAGCGGGGGGGCTCGGGAGCAGTTCTTC. This sequence encodes CASGLGSGGAREQFF.

The CDR3 bases are TGTGCCAGCAGCCGCCTAATTGGGACAGACTATGGCTACACCTTC. The encoded protein is CASSRLIGTDYGYTF. This rearrangement joins TRBV11-2 to TRBJ1-2; 7 bases fit TRBD1. The germline V gene encodes CDR1 SGHAT and CDR2 FQNNGV. Trimming took 5 bases from V and 3 from J; bases not matched to a gene: 9. The CDR3 consists of 15 residues.